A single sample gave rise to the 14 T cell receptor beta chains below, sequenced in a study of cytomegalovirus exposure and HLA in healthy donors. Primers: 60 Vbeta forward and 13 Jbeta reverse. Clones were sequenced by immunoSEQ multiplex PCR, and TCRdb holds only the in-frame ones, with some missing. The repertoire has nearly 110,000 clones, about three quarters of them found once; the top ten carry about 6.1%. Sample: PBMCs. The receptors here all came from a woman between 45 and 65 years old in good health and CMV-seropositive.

The CDR3 here is CASSDRTGGKYGYTF. CDR3 DNA: TGTGCCAGCAGCGACCGGACAGGGGGAAAATATGGCTACACCTTC. The rearrangement uses TRBV9 and TRBJ1-2, with 10 positions matching TRBD1. Losses at the gene ends were 3 bases for V and 5 bases for J; bases not matched to a gene: 7. CDR1 is SGDLS, CDR2 YYNGEE, per germline. This CDR3 has 15 amino acids.

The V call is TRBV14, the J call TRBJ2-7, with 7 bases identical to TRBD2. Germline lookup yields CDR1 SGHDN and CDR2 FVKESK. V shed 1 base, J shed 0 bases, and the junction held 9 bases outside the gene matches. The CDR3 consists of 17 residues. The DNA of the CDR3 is TGTGCCAGCAGCCAAGGTGGAAGGGGACTAAGCTCCTACGAGCAGTACTTC. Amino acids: CASSQGGRGLSSYEQYF.

The CDR3 nucleotides read TGTGCCAGCAGTTTTAACTGGCAGGGGGAGACCCAGTACTTC. As protein: CASSFNWQGETQYF. V gene TRBV27 combines with J gene TRBJ2-5; possibly TRBD1 for D (6 bases). The germline V gene encodes CDR1 MNHEY and CDR2 SMNVEV (reference sequence). Deletions cut 3 bases from V and 5 bases from J, with 13 bases between. This CDR3 has 14 residues.

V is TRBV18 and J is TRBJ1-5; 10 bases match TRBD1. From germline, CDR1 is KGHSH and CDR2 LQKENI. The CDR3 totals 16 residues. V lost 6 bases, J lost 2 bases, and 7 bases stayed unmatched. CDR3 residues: CASSTSGTGGNQPQHF. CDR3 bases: TGTGCCAGCTCCACCAGCGGGACAGGGGGCAATCAGCCCCAGCATTTT.

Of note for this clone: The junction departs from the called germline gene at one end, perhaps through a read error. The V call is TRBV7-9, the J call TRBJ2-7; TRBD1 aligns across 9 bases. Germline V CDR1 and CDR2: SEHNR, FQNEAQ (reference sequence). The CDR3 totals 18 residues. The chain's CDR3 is CSSSFWTGVNIGSYEQYF. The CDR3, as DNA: TGTTCCAGCAGCTTTTGGACAGGGGTCAACATAGGGTCCTACGAGCAGTACTTC.

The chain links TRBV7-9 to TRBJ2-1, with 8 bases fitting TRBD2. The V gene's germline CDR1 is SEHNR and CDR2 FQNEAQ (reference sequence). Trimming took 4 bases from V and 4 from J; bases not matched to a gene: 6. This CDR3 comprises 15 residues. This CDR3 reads CASSWGSGGYNEQFF. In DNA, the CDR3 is TGTGCCAGCAGCTGGGGCAGCGGGGGATACAATGAGCAGTTCTTC.

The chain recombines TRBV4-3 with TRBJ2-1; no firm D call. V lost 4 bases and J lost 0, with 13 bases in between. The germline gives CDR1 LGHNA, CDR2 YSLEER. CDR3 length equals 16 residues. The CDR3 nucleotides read TGCGCCAGCAGCCGGAACACAGAGTCCTCCTACAATGAGCAGTTCTTC. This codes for CASSRNTESSYNEQFF.

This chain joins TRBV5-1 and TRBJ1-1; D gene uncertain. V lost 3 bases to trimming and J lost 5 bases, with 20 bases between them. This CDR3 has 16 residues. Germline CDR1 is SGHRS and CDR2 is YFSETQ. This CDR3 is CASSSSSAVRGTEAFF. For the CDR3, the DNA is TGCGCCAGCAGCTCGTCGTCCGCCGTGAGAGGGACTGAAGCTTTCTTT.

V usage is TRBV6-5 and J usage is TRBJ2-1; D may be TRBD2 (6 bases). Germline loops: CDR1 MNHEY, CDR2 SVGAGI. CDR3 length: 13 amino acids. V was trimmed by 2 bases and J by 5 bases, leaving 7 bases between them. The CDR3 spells CASSYGGNNEQFF. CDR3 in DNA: TGTGCCAGCAGTTACGGGGGGAACAATGAGCAGTTCTTC.

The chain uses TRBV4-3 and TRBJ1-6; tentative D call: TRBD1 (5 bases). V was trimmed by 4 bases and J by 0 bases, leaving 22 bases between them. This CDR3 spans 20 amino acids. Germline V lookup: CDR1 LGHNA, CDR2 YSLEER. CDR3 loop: CASSPHRAGKRVSYNSPLHF. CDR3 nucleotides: TGCGCCAGCAGCCCACACCGGGCAGGGAAAAGGGTCTCCTATAATTCACCCCTCCACTTT.

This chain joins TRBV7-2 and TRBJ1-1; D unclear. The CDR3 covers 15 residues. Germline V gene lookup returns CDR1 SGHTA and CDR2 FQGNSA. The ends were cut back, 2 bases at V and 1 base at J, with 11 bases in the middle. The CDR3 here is CASSLSIGRNTEAFF. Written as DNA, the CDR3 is TGTGCCAGCAGCTTATCCATAGGGAGGAACACTGAAGCTTTCTTT.

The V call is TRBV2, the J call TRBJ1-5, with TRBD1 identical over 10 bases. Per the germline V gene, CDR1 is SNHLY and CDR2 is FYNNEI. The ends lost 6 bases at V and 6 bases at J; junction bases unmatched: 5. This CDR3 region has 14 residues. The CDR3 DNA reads TGTGCCAGCAGCGCGGGACAGGGGATTCAGCCCCAGCATTTT. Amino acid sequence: CASSAGQGIQPQHF.

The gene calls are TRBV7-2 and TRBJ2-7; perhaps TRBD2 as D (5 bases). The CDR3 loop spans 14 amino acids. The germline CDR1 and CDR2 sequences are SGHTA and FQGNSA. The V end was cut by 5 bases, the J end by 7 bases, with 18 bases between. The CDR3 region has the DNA TGTGCCAGCAGCGCTCTAGCCACGTACAATGAGCAGTACTTC. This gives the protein CASSALATYNEQYF.

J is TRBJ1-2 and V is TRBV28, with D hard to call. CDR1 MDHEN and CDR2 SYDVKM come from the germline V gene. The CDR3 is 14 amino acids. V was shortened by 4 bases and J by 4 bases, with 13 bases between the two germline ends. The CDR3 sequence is CASSSGIDIYGYTF. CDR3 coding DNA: TGTGCCAGCAGTTCCGGGATAGATATCTATGGCTACACCTTC.